The present TCR beta chain was sequenced within a study of identical twins. General study findings and limits: With abundant cord blood beta clonotypes, insertions were fewer; memory repertoires showed no such pattern. Findings came from cross-sectional statistics, without long-term follow-up of donors.

This CDR3 has 15 residues. The V segment lost 1 base and the J segment 6 bases; nucleotides outside the gene matches: 6. Germline lookup yields CDR1 SGDLS and CDR2 YYNGEE. The authors used template switching to add a universal primer site and gave cDNA unique molecular identifiers. TCRdb re-called the 5' RACE reads with MiXCR, one entry per CDR3 protein. The sample lists 250,000 to 350,000 distinct CDR3 sequences; roughly 8.6% were seen once. As concerns this clonotype: Its antigen remains unknown.

The sample also formed part of further work on yellow fever vaccine responses in identical twins.

Input material: memory (CD45RO+) T cells sorted from blood. This TCR was recovered from a woman between 18 and 29 years old in good health. The rearrangement joins TRBV9 to TRBJ2-1; 8 bases map to TRBD2. The CDR3 reads CASSVSGSTPNEQFF. The CDR3, as DNA: TGTGCCAGCAGCGTAAGCGGGAGCACCCCCAATGAGCAGTTCTTC.